The entry that follows covers one T cell receptor beta chain sequence. This clone was found a few times. The antigen it recognizes is unknown. Base qualities were left out, and no much larger clone turns up one base away. In the same sample, other DNA sequences code for this CDR3. The germline V end is reduced by 5 bases and the J end by 4 bases; junction bases left unmatched: 2. From cysteine to phenylalanine, the CDR3 is 12 amino acids long. Just CDR3 DNA is preserved here, 36 bases in frame from base 1. Sequences SNHLY (CDR1) and FYNNEI (CDR2) are obtained from the germline V gene. These data belong to a study of radiotherapy plus CTLA-4 blockade in lung cancer listed by TCRdb under 2018. At the level of the whole study: Objective responses occurred in around 20% of enrolled patients, and less than 35% achieved disease control.

Study-level results and caveats: TCR clones derived from tumors expanded in peripheral blood after treatment with radiotherapy and ipilimumab. The strongest predictors of response, as reported, were early dynamic changes in blood T cell clones along with a rise in serum interferon-beta after radiation.

The study evaluated CTLA-4 blockade (ipilimumab) given together with focal radiation therapy in patients who had chemo-refractory metastatic non-small-cell lung cancer. Libraries were constructed by the immunoSEQ multiplex PCR assay. The source is immuneACCESS, and TCRdb retained only in-frame sequences with V and J called. Part of the clones is not carried over; for the studies checked, unresolved V genes explain less than half of this, and the remainder is unexplained. A total of some 110,000 clones appear in this sample, about four fifths of them only once. The top ten hold 4% to 6% of the sample.

This TCR came from a human donor with non-small cell lung cancer who had a partial response to radiotherapy plus ipilimumab. This chain is built from TRBV2 and TRBJ2-7; TRBD1 fits 7 bases in the junction. The sample consisted of peripheral blood, taken from a patient treated with radiotherapy plus ipilimumab. CDR3 region: CASSLQGYEQYF. The base sequence is TGTGCCAGCAGTCTACAGGGGTACGAGCAGTACTTC.